What follows are 19 T cell receptor beta chains derived from one specimen sequenced in a study of glioma-infiltrating T cells after dendritic cell vaccination. Profiling relied on immunoSEQ multiplex PCR, and the TCRdb table lists in-frame clones only, not all of them. The sample records some 99,000 clones, approximately 80% being singletons. Time point of the sample: after dendritic cell vaccination, including at tumor progression/relapse. The source material was blood, sampled after dendritic cell vaccination. All receptors derive from a human donor with glioblastoma.

This clone was picked up many times. The chain carries TRBV5-1 and TRBJ1-2; 7 nucleotides match TRBD1. Per the germline V gene, CDR1 is SGHRS and CDR2 is YFSETQ. With V trimmed by 3 bases and J by 4 bases, 9 bases remained unmatched. This CDR3 region has 15 residues. CDR3 bases: TGCGCCAGCAGCTCGGACCCGGGGACAGCCTATGGCTACACCTTC. Its translation: CASSSDPGTAYGYTF.

The rearrangement joins TRBV7-2 to TRBJ1-1, with D possibly TRBD1 on 5 matching bases. The length of the CDR3 is 15 residues. Germline lookup yields CDR1 SGHTA and CDR2 FQGNSA. The V gene lost 5 bases and the J gene lost 0 bases, with 13 bases spanning the gap. This chain's CDR3 is CASSPTVFLNTEAFF. DNA for the CDR3: TGTGCCAGCAGCCCGACAGTGTTTTTGAACACTGAAGCTTTCTTT.

This chain uses TRBV9 with TRBJ2-5, with D possibly matching TRBD2 (6 bases). CDR1 and CDR2 (germline): SGDLS, YYNGEE. The CDR3 totals 16 residues. V was cut by 1 base and J by 4 bases, with 17 bases left in between. The CDR3 nucleotides are TGTGCCAGCAGCGTATCGCCGGGGGTCGGGGGAGAGACCCAGTACTTC. Translating it yields CASSVSPGVGGETQYF.

The chain carries TRBV6-6 and TRBJ2-1; 10 positions agree with TRBD2. Germline CDR1 reads MNHNY; CDR2 reads SVGAGI (reference sequence). This CDR3 is 16 amino acids long. V lost 0 bases to trimming and J lost 4 bases; unmatched junction nucleotides: 3. CDR3 in DNA: TGTGCCAGCAGTTACTCCCTAGCGGGGGTTTACAATGAGCAGTTCTTC. It codes for CASSYSLAGVYNEQFF.

This clone occurred once. The chain links TRBV28 to TRBJ1-2; no reliable D call. V dropped 3 bases and J dropped 6 bases, with 11 bases sitting between them. Germline V gene data show CDR1 as MDHEN and CDR2 as SYDVKM. This CDR3 has 13 amino acids. CDR3 protein: CASSLIGVHGYTF. The CDR3 DNA follows: TGTGCCAGCAGTTTGATCGGGGTCCATGGCTACACCTTC.

Here the CDR3 DNA reads TGCGCCAGCAGCCAAGACCGGACAGCCAACACTGAAGCTTTCTTT. The encoded protein is CASSQDRTANTEAFF. The chain carries TRBV4-1 and TRBJ1-1; TRBD1 might be the D (6 bases). The CDR3 covers 15 residues. Germline V gives CDR1 MGHRA, CDR2 YSYEKL. Between the trimmed V and J ends, which lost 0 bases and 2 bases, there was a span of 10 bases.

The rearrangement uses TRBV4-2 and TRBJ1-1; D is perhaps TRBD1 (6 bases). CDR3 length: 14 amino acids. V lost 4 bases to trimming and J lost 1 base, with 10 bases between them. Germline V gives CDR1 LGHNA, CDR2 YNFKEQ. CDR3 residues: CASSLATGNTEAFF. Here the CDR3 DNA reads TGTGCCAGCAGCCTCGCGACAGGGAACACTGAAGCTTTCTTT.

J is TRBJ1-1 and V is TRBV27; no definite D call. The CDR3 is 14 amino acids. Per the germline V gene, CDR1 is MNHEY and CDR2 is SMNVEV (reference sequence). With 6 bases removed from V and 5 bases from J, the gap between germline ends came to 16 bases. The CDR3 DNA reads TGTGCCAGCAGCCACCGGAGCCAAGGAACTGAAGCTTTCTTT. Protein sequence: CASSHRSQGTEAFF.

This clone was seen a single time. This chain uses TRBV18 with TRBJ1-2; 7 bases line up with TRBD1. The germline V gene encodes CDR1 KGHSH and CDR2 LQKENI. This CDR3 spans 15 amino acids. After removal of 3 bases from V and 4 bases from J, the junction contained 8 bases not matched to a gene. CDR3: CASSPGTEFLYGYTF. In nucleotides, the CDR3 is TGTGCCAGCTCACCGGGGACAGAGTTCCTCTATGGCTACACCTTC. Supplemented by reference TRBV18 and TRBJ1-2, the full variable domain reads NAGVMQNPRHLVRRRGQEARLRCSPMKGHSHVYWYRQLPEEGLKFMVYLQKENIIDESGMPKERFSAEFPKEGPSILRIQQVVRGDSAAYFCASSPGTEFLYGYTFGSGTRLTVV.

This sequence joins TRBV14 and TRBJ1-2; D not resolved. The CDR3 runs to 13 residues. CDR1 and CDR2 (germline): SGHDN, FVKESK. Trimming took off 0 bases at V and 7 bases at J, with 9 bases between the two ends. For the CDR3, the DNA is TGTGCCAGCAGCCAAGATCTGTCCGGTGGCTACACCTTC. Amino acid sequence: CASSQDLSGGYTF.

V gene TRBV6-1 combines with J gene TRBJ1-1; D is ambiguous. This CDR3 spans 17 amino acids. From germline, CDR1 is MNHNS and CDR2 SASEGT. V was cut by 2 bases and J by 5 bases, with 21 bases left in between. The CDR3 region is CASSEKEWPRSRTEAFF. Here the CDR3 DNA reads TGTGCCAGCAGTGAAAAAGAGTGGCCCCGTTCGAGGACTGAAGCTTTCTTT.

The V gene is TRBV10-1, the J gene TRBJ2-2; 7 bases fit TRBD2. V was clipped by 3 bases and J by 0 bases; unmatched bases: 1. The CDR3 loop spans 15 amino acids. CDR1 and CDR2 from the germline V gene are WNHNN and SYGVQD (reference sequence). CDR3 nucleotide sequence: TGCGCCAGCAGTGATGGACTAGCGAACACCGGGGAGCTGTTTTTT. It encodes CASSDGLANTGELFF.

This chain joins TRBV11-3 and TRBJ2-7; maybe TRBD1 (5 bases). Per germline, CDR1 SGHNT and CDR2 YENEEA. V shed 2 bases and J shed 3 bases, with 8 bases lying between them. The CDR3 has 13 residues. The CDR3 reads CASSLTGNYEQYF. In nucleotides, the CDR3 is TGTGCCAGCAGCTTAACAGGAAACTACGAGCAGTACTTC. The complete variable domain, with remaining parts taken from reference TRBV11-3 and TRBJ2-7, reads EAGVVQSPRYKIIEKKQPVAFWCNPISGHNTLYWYLQNLGQGPELLIRYENEEAVDDSQLPKDRFSAERLKGVDSTLKIQPAELGDSAVYLCASSLTGNYEQYFGPGTRLTVT.

This clone turned up a few times. This chain joins TRBV7-6 and TRBJ2-7; 8 nucleotides align to TRBD2. The V gene end was trimmed by 1 base and the J gene end by 4 bases; junction bases not matched to a gene: 6. In germline, CDR1 is SGHVS, CDR2 FNYEAQ. The CDR3 runs to 15 residues. The CDR3 spells CASSLEPSGRYEQYF. CDR3 sequence (DNA): TGTGCCAGCAGCTTAGAACCTAGCGGGCGGTACGAGCAGTACTTC.

The rearrangement joins TRBV2 to TRBJ2-5, with D maybe TRBD2 (6 bases). The V gene lost 6 bases and the J gene lost 4 bases, with 15 bases spanning the gap. CDR3 length: 14 amino acids. Germline loops: CDR1 SNHLY, CDR2 FYNNEI. CDR3 coding DNA: TGTGCCAGCAGCTACAGCGGGTTGGGAGAGACCCAGTACTTC. This translates into CASSYSGLGETQYF.

This rearrangement joins TRBV5-1 to TRBJ2-5, with 11 bases identical to TRBD2. CDR1 and CDR2 (germline): SGHRS, YFSETQ. V lost 0 bases to trimming and J lost 1 base; unmatched junction nucleotides: 5. The CDR3 contains 17 residues. CDR3 loop: CASSLVGTSGPQETQYF. The CDR3 nucleotides read TGCGCCAGCAGCTTGGTAGGGACTAGCGGTCCCCAAGAGACCCAGTACTTC.

The chain employs TRBV29-1 and TRBJ2-7, with 7 bases fitting TRBD2. CDR1 and CDR2 from the germline V gene are SQVTM and ANQGSEA. With V trimmed by 5 bases and J by 2 bases, 12 bases remained unmatched. This CDR3 has 15 amino acids. CDR3 in amino acids: CSVRVGLAETYEQYF. The CDR3 nucleotides read TGCAGCGTTAGGGTCGGCCTAGCGGAAACCTACGAGCAGTACTTC.

This clone was observed a single time. The chain's CDR3 is CASSLARATNEKLFF. For the CDR3, the DNA is TGCGCCAGCAGCTTGGCTCGTGCAACTAATGAAAAACTGTTTTTT. J is TRBJ1-4 and V is TRBV5-1; D is unresolved. The CDR3 spans 15 residues. The germline V gene has CDR1 SGHRS and CDR2 YFSETQ. V was clipped by 0 bases and J by 0 bases, with 6 bases between them.

The chain recombines TRBV7-3 with TRBJ2-7; 10 bases are shared with TRBD1. The CDR3 sequence is 16 residues long. V gave up 5 bases and J gave up 2 bases; unmatched junction bases: 9. CDR1 SGHTA and CDR2 FQGTGA come from the germline V gene. The CDR3 sequence is CASSPGGDRGTYEQYF. The CDR3 coding sequence is TGTGCCAGCAGCCCGGGTGGGGACAGGGGAACCTACGAGCAGTACTTC.